One and the same sample provided the 2 T cell receptor beta chains below, sequenced in a study of T cell clonotyping in hematopoietic cell transplantation. Profiled with immunoSEQ multiplex PCR; TCRdb holds only in-frame clones, not every one. The sample records around 5,000 clones, approximately 80% being singletons. Sequenced material: peripheral blood mononuclear cells, taken 30 days after allogeneic stem cell transplant. The source of these receptors is a male patient between 60 and 69 years old who had an allogeneic stem cell transplant from an unrelated donor, so the T cells may come from the graft donor. Some clones in this sample may be carry-over from other donors' samples.

The rearrangement joins TRBV7-9 to TRBJ2-7, with 8 nucleotides matching TRBD1. The V gene end was trimmed by 5 bases and the J gene end by 4 bases; junction bases not matched to a gene: 10. This CDR3 contains 15 residues. Per germline, CDR1 SEHNR and CDR2 FQNEAQ (reference sequence). CDR3 coding DNA: TGTGCCAGCAGCAGCTGGGCAGGGGGCAAGTACGAGCAGTACTTC. Protein product: CASSSWAGGKYEQYF.

The genes are TRBV29-1 and TRBJ1-2; TRBD1 aligns across 7 bases. The CDR3 consists of 18 residues. Germline loops: CDR1 SQVTM, CDR2 ANQGSEA. V gave up 0 bases and J gave up 4 bases; unmatched junction bases: 17. The CDR3 DNA reads TGCAGCGTTGAAGACAGGGGGAGTTCCCCGAGGGGCTCCTATGGCTACACCTTC. Residues: CSVEDRGSSPRGSYGYTF.